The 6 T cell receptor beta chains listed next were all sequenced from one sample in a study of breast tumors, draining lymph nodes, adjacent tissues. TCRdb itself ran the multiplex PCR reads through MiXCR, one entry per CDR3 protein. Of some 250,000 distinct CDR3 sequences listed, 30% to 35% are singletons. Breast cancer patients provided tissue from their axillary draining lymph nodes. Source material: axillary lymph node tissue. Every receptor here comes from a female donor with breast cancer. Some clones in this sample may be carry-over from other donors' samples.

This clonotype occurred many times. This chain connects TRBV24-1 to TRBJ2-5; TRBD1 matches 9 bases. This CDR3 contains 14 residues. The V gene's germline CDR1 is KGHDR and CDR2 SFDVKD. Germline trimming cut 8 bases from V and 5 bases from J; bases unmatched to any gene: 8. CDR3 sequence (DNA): TGTGCCACCACTTTCTACAGGGGGCAGGAGACCCAGTACTTC. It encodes CATTFYRGQETQYF.

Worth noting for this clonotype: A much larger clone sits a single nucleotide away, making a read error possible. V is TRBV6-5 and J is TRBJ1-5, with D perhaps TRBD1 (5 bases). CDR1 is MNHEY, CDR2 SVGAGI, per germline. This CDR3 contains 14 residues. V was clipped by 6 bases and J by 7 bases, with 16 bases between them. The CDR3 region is CASRPDAGLQPQHF. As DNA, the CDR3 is TGTGCCAGCAGACCCGACGCAGGGTTGCAGCCCCAGCATTTT.

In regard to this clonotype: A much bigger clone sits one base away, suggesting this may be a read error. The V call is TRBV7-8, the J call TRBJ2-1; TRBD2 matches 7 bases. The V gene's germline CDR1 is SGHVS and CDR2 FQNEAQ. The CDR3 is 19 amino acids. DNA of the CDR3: TGCGCCAGCAGCCAAGAAGTAGGAACTGGGGCGGGAGTCGTCGATGAGCAGTTCTTC. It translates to CASSQEVGTGAGVVDEQFF.

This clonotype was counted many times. The CDR3 loop is CASSEGQHRELFF. In DNA form, the CDR3 reads TGTGCCAGCAGCGAGGGGCAGCACCGGGAGCTGTTTTTT. The chain joins TRBV7-9 to TRBJ2-2; D is possibly TRBD1 or TRBD2 (5 bases each). Looked up from germline, CDR1 is SEHNR and CDR2 is FQNEAQ (reference sequence). Trimming shortened V by 5 bases and J by 9 bases, and 13 bases separated the two germline ends. This CDR3 is built from 13 residues.

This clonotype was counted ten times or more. CDR3 in amino acids: CAIRQDSNQPQHF. The CDR3, as DNA: TGTGCCATCAGACAGGATAGCAATCAGCCCCAGCATTTT. The V and J genes are TRBV10-3 and TRBJ1-5; D possibly corresponds to TRBD1 (5 bases). Germline-derived CDR1 and CDR2 are ENHRY and SYGVKD. The CDR3 extends over 13 amino acids. V dropped 6 bases and J dropped 0 bases, with 6 bases sitting between them.

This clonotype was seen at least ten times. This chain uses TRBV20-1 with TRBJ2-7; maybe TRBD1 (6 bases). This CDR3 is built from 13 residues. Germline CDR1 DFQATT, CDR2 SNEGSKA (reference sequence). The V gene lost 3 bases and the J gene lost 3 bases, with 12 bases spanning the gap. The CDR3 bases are TGCAGTGCTAGTAGACAGGCCCTCTACGAGCAGTACTTC. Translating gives CSASRQALYEQYF.